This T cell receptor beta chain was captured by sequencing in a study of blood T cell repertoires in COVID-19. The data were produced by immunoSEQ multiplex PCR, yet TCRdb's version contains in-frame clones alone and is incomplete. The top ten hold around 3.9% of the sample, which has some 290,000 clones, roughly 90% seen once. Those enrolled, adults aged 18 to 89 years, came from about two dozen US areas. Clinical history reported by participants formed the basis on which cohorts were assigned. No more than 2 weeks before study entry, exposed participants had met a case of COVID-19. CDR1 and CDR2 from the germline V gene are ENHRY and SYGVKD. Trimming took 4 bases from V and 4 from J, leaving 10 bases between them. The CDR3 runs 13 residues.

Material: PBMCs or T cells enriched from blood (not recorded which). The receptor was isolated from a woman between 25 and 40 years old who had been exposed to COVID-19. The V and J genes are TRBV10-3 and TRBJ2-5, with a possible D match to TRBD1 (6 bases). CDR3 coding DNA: TGTGCCATCAGTGCCCAGGGGAGAGAGACCCAGTACTTC. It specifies CAISAQGRETQYF.